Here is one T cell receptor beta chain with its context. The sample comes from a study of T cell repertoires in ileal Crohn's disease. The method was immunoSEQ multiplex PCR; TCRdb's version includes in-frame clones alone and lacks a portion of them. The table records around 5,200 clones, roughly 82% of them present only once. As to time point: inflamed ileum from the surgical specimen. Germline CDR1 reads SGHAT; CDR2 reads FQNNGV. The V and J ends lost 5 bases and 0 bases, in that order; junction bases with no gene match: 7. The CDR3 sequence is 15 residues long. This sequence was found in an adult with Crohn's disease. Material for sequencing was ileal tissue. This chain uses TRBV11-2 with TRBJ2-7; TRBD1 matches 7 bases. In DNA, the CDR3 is TGTGCCAGCAGCCTCACAGGGGATGGCTCCTACGAGCAGTACTTC. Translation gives CASSLTGDGSYEQYF.